The subject of this entry is one T cell receptor (beta chain). The data are from a study of blood T cell repertoires in COVID-19. Whole-study context: For recovered donors of Cohort 3, there were two negative PCRs, clearance, or symptom resolution. COVID-19 samples collected from the United States, Italy and Spain covered acute and convalescent phases.

Participants' own reports of clinical history determined their cohort assignment. Authors' analysis steps: Reference gene primer amplification gave nucleated cell count estimates. The repertoire was sequenced with immunoSEQ multiplex PCR; TCRdb's copy has only in-frame clones and lacks some. The V and J calls and clone size come from that table; D and trimming were worked out from the DNA. In the table there are about 170,000 clones, about 80% of which are singletons. The TCR sequence derives from a woman in her 70s in a cohort exposed to, infected with or recovered from COVID-19 (not recorded which). Material: PBMCs or T cells enriched from blood (not recorded which).

For the CDR3, the DNA is TGTGCCAGCAGCTTTGGCGCGGGCAATCAGCCCCAGCATTTT. Encoded protein: CASSFGAGNQPQHF. The chain is built from TRBV7-2 and TRBJ1-5; D remains unclear. Per the germline V gene, CDR1 is SGHTA and CDR2 is FQGNSA. The CDR3 extends over 14 amino acids. Trimming left V 3 bases short and J 2 bases short, with 8 bases between.